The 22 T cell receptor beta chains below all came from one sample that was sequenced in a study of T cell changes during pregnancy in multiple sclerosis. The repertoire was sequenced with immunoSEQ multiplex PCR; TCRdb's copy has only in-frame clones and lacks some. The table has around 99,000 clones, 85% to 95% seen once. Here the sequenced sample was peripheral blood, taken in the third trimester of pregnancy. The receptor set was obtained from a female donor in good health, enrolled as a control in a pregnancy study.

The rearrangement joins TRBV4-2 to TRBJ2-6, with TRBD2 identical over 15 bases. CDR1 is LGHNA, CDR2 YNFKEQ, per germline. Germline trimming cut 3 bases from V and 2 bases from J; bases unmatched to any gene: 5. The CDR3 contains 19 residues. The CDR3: CASSQGGLAGGTGANVLTF. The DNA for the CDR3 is TGTGCCAGCAGCCAGGGGGGACTAGCGGGGGGTACTGGGGCCAACGTCCTGACTTTC.

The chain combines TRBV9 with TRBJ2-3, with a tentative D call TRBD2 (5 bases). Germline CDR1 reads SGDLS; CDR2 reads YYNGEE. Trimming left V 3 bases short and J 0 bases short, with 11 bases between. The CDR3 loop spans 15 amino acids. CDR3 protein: CASSERSYSTDTQYF. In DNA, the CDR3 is TGTGCCAGCAGCGAGCGGTCCTATAGCACAGATACGCAGTATTTT.

CDR3 nucleotides: TGTGCCAGCAGCTACGATTGGACAGGAACCTACGAGCAGTACTTC. Amino acids: CASSYDWTGTYEQYF. V and J are TRBV7-9 and TRBJ2-7, with TRBD1 matching over 7 bases. This CDR3 contains 15 residues. The V segment lost 4 bases and the J segment 2 bases; nucleotides outside the gene matches: 8. Germline assignment: CDR1 SEHNR and CDR2 FQNEAQ (reference sequence).

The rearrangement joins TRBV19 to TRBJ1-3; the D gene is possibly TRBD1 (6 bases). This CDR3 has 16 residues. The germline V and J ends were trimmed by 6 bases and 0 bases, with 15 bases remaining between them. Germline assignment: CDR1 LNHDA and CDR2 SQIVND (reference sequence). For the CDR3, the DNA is TGTGCCAGTAGACACAGGGATCGGGCCTCTGGAAACACCATATATTTT. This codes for CASRHRDRASGNTIYF.

CDR3 DNA: TGTGCCAGCAGTGATCACAGAGACTCTGGAAACACCATATATTTT. Its translation: CASSDHRDSGNTIYF. The chain combines TRBV25-1 with TRBJ1-3; D remains ambiguous. Germline V gene data show CDR1 as MGHDK and CDR2 as SYGVNS. There are 15 residues in the CDR3. Trimming removed 3 bases from V and 0 bases from J, with 9 bases in between.

Here the CDR3 DNA reads TGTGCCAGCAGTAGGGACACCACAGATACGCAGTATTTT. It codes for CASSRDTTDTQYF. The chain carries TRBV2 and TRBJ2-3, with D perhaps TRBD1 (6 bases). The CDR3 consists of 13 residues. V dropped 5 bases and J dropped 2 bases, with 8 bases sitting between them. Looked up from germline, CDR1 is SNHLY and CDR2 is FYNNEI.

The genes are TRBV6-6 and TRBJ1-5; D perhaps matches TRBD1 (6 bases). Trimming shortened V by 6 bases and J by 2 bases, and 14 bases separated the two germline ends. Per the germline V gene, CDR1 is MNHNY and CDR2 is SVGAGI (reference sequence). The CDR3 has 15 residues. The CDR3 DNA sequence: TGTGCCAGCAGACCACAGGGTATAGGCAATCAGCCCCAGCATTTT. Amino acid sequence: CASRPQGIGNQPQHF.

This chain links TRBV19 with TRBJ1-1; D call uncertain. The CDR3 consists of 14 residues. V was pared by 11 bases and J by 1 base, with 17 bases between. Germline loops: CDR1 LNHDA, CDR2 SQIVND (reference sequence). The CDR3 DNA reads TGTGCCTCCCTAAGGCAGGCAGGGAACACTGAAGCTTTCTTT. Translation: CASLRQAGNTEAFF.

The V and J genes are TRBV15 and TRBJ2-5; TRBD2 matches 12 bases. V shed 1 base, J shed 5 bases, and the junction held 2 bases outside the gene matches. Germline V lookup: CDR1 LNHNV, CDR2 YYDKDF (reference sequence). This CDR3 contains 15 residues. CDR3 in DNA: TGTGCCACCAGCAGAGCTAGCGGGGGGGCCGAGACCCAGTACTTC. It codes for CATSRASGGAETQYF.

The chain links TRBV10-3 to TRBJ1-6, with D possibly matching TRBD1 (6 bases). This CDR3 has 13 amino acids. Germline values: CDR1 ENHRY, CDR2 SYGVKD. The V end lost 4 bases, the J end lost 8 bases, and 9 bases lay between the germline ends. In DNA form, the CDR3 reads TGTGCCATCAGTGGGGCAGGGGATTCACCCCTCCACTTT. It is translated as CAISGAGDSPLHF.

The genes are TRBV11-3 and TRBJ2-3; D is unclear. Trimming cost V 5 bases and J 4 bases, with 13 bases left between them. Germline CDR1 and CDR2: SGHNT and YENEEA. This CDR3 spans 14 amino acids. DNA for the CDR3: TGTGCCAGCAGCATAGGTAGTCGAGCAGATACGCAGTATTTT. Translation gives CASSIGSRADTQYF.

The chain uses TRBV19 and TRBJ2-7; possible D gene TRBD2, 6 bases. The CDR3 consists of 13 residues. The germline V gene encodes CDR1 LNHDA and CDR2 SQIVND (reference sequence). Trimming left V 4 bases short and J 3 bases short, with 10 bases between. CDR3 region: CASSRPGDYEQYF. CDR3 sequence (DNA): TGTGCCAGTAGTAGGCCGGGAGACTACGAGCAGTACTTC.

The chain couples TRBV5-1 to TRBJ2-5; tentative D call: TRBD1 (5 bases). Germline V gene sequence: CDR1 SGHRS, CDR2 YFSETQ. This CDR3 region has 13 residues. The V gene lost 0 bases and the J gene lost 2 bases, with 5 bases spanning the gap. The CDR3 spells CASSLDRQETQYF. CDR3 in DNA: TGCGCCAGCAGCTTGGACAGGCAAGAGACCCAGTACTTC. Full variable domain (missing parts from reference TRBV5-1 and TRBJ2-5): KAGVTQTPRYLIKTRGQQVTLSCSPISGHRSVSWYQQTPGQGLQFLFEYFSETQRNKGNFPGRFSGRQFSNSRSEMNVSTLELGDSALYLCASSLDRQETQYFGPGTRLLVL.

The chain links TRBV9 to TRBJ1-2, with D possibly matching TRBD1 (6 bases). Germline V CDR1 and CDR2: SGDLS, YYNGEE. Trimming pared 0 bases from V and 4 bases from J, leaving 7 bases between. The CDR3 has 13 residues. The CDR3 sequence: CASSVDRAYGYTF. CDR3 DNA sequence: TGTGCCAGCAGCGTAGACAGGGCCTATGGCTACACCTTC.

The CDR3 DNA reads as TGTGCCAGCAGCCGGGGACAGAACTATGGCTACACCTTC. It is translated as CASSRGQNYGYTF. The chain couples TRBV4-2 to TRBJ1-2, with 7 bases aligning to TRBD1. V lost 4 bases, J lost 2 bases, and 1 base stayed unmatched. The CDR3 has 13 amino acids. The V gene's germline CDR1 is LGHNA and CDR2 YNFKEQ.

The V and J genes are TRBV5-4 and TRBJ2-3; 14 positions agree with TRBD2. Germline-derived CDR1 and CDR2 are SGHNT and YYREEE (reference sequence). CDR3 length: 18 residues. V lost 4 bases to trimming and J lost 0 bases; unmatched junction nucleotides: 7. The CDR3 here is CASSGRTSGGRSTDTQYF. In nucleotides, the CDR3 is TGTGCCAGCAGCGGAAGGACTAGCGGGGGGCGAAGCACAGATACGCAGTATTTT. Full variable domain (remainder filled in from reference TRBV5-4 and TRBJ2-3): ETGVTQSPTHLIKTRGQQVTLRCSSQSGHNTVSWYQQALGQGPQFIFQYYREEENGRGNFPPRFSGLQFPNYSSELNVNALELDDSALYLCASSGRTSGGRSTDTQYFGPGTRLTVL.

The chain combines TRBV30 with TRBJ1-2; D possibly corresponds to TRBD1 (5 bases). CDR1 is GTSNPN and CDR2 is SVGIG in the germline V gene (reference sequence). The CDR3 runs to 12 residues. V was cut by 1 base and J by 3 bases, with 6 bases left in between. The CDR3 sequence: CAWSAGYYGYTF. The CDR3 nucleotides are TGTGCCTGGAGTGCAGGGTACTATGGCTACACCTTC.

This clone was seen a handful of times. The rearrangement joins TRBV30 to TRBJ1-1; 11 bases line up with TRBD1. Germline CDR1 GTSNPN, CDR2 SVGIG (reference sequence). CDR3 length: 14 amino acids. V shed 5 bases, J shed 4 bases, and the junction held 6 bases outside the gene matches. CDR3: CAWGQGADGTEAFF. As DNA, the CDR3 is TGTGCCTGGGGACAGGGGGCTGATGGCACTGAAGCTTTCTTT.

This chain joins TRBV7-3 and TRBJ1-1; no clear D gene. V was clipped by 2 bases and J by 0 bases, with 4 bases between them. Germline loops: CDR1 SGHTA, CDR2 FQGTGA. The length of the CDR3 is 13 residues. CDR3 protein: CASSLSLNTEAFF. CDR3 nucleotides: TGTGCCAGCAGCTTATCGTTGAACACTGAAGCTTTCTTT.

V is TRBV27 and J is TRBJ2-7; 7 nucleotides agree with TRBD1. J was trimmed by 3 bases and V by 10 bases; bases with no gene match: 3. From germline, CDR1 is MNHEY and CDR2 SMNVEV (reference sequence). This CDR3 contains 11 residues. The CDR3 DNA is TGTGCCACCTGGGACAGCTACGAGCAGTACTTC. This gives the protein CATWDSYEQYF.

The CDR3 here is CASSYSTQGRGNEQFF. In nucleotides, the CDR3 is TGTGCCAGCAGTTACTCGACACAGGGACGAGGCAATGAGCAGTTCTTC. V gene TRBV6-5 combines with J gene TRBJ2-1; D may be TRBD1 (6 bases). The CDR3 totals 16 residues. Trimming pared 0 bases from V and 6 bases from J, leaving 15 bases between. Per the germline V gene, CDR1 is MNHEY and CDR2 is SVGAGI.

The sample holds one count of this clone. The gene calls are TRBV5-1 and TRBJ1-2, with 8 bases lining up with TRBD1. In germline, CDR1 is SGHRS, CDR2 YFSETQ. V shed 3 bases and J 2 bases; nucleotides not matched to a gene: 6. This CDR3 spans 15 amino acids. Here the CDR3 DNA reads TGCGCCAGCAGCTGGGGGGACAGGCGAAACTATGGCTACACCTTC. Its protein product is CASSWGDRRNYGYTF.